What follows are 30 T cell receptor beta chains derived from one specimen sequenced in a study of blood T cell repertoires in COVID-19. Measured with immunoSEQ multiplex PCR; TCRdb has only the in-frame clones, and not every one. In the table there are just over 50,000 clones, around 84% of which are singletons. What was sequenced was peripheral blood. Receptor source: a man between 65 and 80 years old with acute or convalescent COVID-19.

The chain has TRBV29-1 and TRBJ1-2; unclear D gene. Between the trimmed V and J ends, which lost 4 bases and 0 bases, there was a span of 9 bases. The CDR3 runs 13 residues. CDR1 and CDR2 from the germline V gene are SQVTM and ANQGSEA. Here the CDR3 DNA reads TGCAGCGTTGTGGGCACCGCTAACTATGGCTACACCTTC. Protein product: CSVVGTANYGYTF.

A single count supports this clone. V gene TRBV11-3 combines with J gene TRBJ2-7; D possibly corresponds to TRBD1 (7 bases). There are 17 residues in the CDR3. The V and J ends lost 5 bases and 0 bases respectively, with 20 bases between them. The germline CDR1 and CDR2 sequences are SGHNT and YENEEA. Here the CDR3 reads CASSTPVGGQNSYEQYV. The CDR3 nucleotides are TGTGCCAGCAGCACACCTGTGGGGGGACAGAACTCCTACGAGCAGTACGTC.

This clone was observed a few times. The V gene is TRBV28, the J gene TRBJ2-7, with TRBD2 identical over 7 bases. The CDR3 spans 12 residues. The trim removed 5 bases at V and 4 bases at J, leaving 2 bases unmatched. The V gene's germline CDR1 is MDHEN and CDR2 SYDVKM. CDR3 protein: CASSPGGYEQYF. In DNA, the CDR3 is TGTGCCAGCAGTCCGGGGGGATACGAGCAGTACTTC.

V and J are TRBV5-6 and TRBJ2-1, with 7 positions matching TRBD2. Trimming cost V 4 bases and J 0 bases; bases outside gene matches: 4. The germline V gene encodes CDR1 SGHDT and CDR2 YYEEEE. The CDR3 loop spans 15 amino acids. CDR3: CASSTAGNSYNEQFF. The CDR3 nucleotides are TGTGCCAGCAGCACAGCGGGAAACTCCTACAATGAGCAGTTCTTC. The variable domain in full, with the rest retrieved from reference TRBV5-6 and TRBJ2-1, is DAGVTQSPTHLIKTRGQQVTLRCSPKSGHDTVSWYQQALGQGPQFIFQYYEEEERQRGNFPDRFSGHQFPNYSSELNVNALLLGDSALYLCASSTAGNSYNEQFFGPGTRLTVL.

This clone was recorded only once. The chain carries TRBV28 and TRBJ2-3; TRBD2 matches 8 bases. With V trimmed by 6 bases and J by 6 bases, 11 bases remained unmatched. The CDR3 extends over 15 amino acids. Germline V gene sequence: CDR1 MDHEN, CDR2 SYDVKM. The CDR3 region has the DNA TGTGCCAGCAGCCCAGCGGGGGCCAACATCGATACGCAGTATTTT. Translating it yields CASSPAGANIDTQYF.

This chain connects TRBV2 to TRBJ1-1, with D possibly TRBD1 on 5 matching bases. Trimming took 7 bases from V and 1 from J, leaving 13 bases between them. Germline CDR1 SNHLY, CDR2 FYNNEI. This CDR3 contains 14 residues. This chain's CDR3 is CASKQVQGNTEAFF. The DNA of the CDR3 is TGTGCCAGCAAGCAGGTTCAGGGGAACACTGAAGCTTTCTTT.

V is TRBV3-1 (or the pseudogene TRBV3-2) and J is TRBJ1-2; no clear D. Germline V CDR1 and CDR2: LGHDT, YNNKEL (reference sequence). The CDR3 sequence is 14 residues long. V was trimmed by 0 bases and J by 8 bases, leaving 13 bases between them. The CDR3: CASSQDRRVWGYTF. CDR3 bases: TGTGCCAGCAGCCAAGATAGGAGGGTGTGGGGCTACACCTTC.

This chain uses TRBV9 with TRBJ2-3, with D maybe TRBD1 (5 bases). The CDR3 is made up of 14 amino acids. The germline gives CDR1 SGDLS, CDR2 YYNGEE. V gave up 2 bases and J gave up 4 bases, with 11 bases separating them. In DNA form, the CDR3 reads TGTGCCAGCAGCGTCCTGCAGGGCGCAGATACGCAGTATTTT. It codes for CASSVLQGADTQYF. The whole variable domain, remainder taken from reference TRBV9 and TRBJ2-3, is DSGVTQTPKHLITATGQRVTLRCSPRSGDLSVYWYQQSLDQGLQFLIQYYNGEERAKGNILERFSAQQFPDLHSELNLSSLELGDSALYFCASSVLQGADTQYFGPGTRLTVL.

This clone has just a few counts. The CDR3, as DNA: TGTGCCAGCAGCACCCGGTCCGGCGGAGAGACCCAGTACTTC. The encoded protein is CASSTRSGGETQYF. The chain has TRBV7-2 and TRBJ2-5, with D unclear. Looked up from germline, CDR1 is SGHTA and CDR2 is FQGNSA. This CDR3 comprises 14 residues. V was clipped by 5 bases and J by 4 bases, with 14 bases between them. The full variable domain, in which reference TRBV7-2 and TRBJ2-5 provide the parts outside the CDR3, is GAGVSQSPSNKVTEKGKDVELRCDPISGHTALYWYRQSLGQGLEFLIYFQGNSAPDKSGLPSDRFSAERTGGSVSTLTIQRTQQEDSAVYLCASSTRSGGETQYFGPGTRLLVL.

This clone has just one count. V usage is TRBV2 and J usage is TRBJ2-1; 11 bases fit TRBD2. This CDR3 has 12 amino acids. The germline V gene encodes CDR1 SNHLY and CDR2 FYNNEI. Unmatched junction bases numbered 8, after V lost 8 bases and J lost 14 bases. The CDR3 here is CASVASGGTKFF. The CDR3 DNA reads TGTGCCAGCGTGGCTAGCGGGGGGACGAAGTTCTTC. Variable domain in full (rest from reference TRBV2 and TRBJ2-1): EPEVTQTPSHQVTQMGQEVILRCVPISNHLYFYWYRQILGQKVEFLVSFYNNEISEKSEIFDDQFSVERPDGSNFTLKIRSTKLEDSAMYFCASVASGGTKFFGPGTRLTVL.

CDR3 in amino acids: CASSKTGVYEQYF. For the CDR3, the DNA is TGTGCCAGCAGCAAGACAGGGGTTTACGAGCAGTACTTC. This sequence joins TRBV6-2 or TRBV6-3 and TRBJ2-7; 8 bases align to TRBD1. This CDR3 contains 13 residues. CDR1 and CDR2 (germline): MNHEY, SVGEGT. The V gene end was trimmed by 6 bases and the J gene end by 4 bases; junction bases not matched to a gene: 5.

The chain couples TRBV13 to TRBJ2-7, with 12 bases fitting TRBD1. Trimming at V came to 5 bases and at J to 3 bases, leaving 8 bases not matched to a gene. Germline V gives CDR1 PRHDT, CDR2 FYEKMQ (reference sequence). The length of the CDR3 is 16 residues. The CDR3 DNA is TGTGCCAGCAGCAGAGGGACAGGGGGCTCAAACTACGAGCAGTACTTC. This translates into CASSRGTGGSNYEQYF.

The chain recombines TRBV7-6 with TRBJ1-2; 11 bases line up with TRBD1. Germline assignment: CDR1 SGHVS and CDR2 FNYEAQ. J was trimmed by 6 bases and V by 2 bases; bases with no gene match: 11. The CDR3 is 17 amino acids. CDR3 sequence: CASSLYISGQGADGYTF. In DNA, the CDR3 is TGTGCCAGCAGCTTATACATATCTGGACAGGGGGCCGATGGCTACACCTTC.

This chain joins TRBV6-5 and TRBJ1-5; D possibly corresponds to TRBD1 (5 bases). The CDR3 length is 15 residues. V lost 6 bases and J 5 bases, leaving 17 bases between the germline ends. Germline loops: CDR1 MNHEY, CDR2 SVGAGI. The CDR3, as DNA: TGTGCCAGCAGCCTTCATCTCACAGGCGATCAGCCCCAGCATTTT. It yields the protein CASSLHLTGDQPQHF.

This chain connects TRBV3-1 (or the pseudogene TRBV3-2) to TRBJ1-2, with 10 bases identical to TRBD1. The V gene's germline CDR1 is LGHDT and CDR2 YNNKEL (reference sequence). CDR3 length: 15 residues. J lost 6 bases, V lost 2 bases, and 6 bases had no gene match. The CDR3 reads CASSQLRTGGDGYTF. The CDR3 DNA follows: TGTGCCAGCAGCCAACTTAGGACAGGGGGTGATGGCTACACCTTC.

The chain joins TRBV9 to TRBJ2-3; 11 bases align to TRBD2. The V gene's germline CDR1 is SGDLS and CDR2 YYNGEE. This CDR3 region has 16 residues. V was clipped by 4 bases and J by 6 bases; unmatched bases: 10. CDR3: CASSYGTSGPMDTQYF. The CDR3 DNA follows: TGTGCCAGCAGCTACGGGACTAGCGGCCCGATGGATACGCAGTATTTT. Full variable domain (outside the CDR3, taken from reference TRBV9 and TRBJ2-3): DSGVTQTPKHLITATGQRVTLRCSPRSGDLSVYWYQQSLDQGLQFLIQYYNGEERAKGNILERFSAQQFPDLHSELNLSSLELGDSALYFCASSYGTSGPMDTQYFGPGTRLTVL.

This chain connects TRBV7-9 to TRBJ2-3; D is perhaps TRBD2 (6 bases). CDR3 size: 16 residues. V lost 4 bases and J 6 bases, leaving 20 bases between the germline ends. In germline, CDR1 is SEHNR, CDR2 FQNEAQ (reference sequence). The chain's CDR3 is CASSYRLGAGTDTQYF. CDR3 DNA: TGTGCCAGCAGCTATCGACTGGGCGCGGGAACGGATACGCAGTATTTT.

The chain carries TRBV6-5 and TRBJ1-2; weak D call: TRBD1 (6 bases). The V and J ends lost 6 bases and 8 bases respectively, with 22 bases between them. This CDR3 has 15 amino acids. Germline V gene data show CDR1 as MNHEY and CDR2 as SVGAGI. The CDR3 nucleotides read TGTGCCAGCAGGAGTAATTCTGCCGGGACAAAAGGCTACACCTTC. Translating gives CASRSNSAGTKGYTF.

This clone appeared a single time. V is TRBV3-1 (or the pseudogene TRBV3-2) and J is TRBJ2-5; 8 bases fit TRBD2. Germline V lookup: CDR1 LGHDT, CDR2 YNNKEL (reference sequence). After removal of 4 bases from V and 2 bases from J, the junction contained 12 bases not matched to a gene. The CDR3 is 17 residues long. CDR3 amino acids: CASSPTFRAGAQETQYF. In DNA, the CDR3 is TGTGCCAGCAGCCCTACGTTCCGAGCGGGGGCACAAGAGACCCAGTACTTC.

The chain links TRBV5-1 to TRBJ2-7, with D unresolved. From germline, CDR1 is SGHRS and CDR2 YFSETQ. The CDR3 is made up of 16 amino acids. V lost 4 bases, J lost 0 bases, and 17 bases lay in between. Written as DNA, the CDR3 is TGCGCCAGCAGCGCCAACTCGGAGAGACGCTCCTACGAGCAGTACTTC. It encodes CASSANSERRSYEQYF.

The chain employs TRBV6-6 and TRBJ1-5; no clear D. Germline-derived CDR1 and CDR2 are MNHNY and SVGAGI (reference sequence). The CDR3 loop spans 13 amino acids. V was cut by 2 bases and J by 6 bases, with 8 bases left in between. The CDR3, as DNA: TGTGCCAGCAGTTACGTGGAGTCTCAGCCCCAGCATTTT. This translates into CASSYVESQPQHF.

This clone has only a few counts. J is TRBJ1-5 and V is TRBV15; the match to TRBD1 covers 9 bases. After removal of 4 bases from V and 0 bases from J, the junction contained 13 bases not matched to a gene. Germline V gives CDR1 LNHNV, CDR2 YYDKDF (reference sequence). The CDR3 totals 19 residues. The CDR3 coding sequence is TGTGCCACCAGCAATCCGGGACAGGGACGAACCTATAGCAATCAGCCCCAGCATTTT. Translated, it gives CATSNPGQGRTYSNQPQHF.

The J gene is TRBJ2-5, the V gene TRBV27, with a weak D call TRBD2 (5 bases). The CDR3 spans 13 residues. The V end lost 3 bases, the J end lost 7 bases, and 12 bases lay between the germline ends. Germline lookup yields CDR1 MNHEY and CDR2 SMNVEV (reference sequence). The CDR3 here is CASSFSGTGTQYF. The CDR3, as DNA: TGTGCCAGCAGTTTTTCGGGAACCGGGACCCAGTACTTC.

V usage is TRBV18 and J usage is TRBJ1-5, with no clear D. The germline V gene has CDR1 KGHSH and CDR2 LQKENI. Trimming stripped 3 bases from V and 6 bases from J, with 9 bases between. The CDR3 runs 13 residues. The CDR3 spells CASSPWEAQPQHF. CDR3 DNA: TGTGCCAGCTCACCTTGGGAGGCTCAGCCCCAGCATTTT.

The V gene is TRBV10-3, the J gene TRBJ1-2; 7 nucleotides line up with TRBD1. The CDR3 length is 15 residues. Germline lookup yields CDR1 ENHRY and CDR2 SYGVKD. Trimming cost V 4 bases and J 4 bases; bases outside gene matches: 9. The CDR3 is CAISVAQGEPYGYTF. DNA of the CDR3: TGTGCCATCAGTGTTGCTCAGGGGGAACCCTATGGCTACACCTTC.

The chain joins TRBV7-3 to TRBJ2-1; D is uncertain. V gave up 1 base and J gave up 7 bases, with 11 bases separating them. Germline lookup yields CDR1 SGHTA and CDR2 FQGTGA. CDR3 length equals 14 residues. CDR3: CASSLMGRENEQFF. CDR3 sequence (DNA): TGTGCCAGCAGCTTAATGGGCAGAGAAAATGAGCAGTTCTTC.

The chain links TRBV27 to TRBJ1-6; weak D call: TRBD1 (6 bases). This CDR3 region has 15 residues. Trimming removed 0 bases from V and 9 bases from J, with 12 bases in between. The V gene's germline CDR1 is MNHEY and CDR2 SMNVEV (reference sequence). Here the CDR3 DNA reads TGTGCCAGCAGTTTATCGCAGGGGTGGGGTTCACCCCTCCACTTT. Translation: CASSLSQGWGSPLHF.

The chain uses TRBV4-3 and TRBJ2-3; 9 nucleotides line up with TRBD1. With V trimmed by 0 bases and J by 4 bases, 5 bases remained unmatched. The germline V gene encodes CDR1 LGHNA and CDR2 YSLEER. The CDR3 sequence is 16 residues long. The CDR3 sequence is CASSQDRGQGADTQYF. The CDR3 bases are TGCGCCAGCAGCCAAGATAGGGGACAGGGTGCAGATACGCAGTATTTT.

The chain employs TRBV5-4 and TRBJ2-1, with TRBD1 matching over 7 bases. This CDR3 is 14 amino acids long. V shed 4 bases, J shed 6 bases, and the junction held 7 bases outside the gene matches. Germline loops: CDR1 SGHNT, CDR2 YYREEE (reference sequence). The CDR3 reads CASSEKGAGNEQFF. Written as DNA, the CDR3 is TGTGCCAGCAGCGAGAAGGGGGCGGGCAATGAGCAGTTCTTC.

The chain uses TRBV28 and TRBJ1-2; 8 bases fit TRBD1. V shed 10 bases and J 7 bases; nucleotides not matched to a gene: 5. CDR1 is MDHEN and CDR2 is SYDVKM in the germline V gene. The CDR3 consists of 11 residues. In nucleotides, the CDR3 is TGTGCCATCGACAGGGGATTTGGCTACACCTTC. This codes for CAIDRGFGYTF.